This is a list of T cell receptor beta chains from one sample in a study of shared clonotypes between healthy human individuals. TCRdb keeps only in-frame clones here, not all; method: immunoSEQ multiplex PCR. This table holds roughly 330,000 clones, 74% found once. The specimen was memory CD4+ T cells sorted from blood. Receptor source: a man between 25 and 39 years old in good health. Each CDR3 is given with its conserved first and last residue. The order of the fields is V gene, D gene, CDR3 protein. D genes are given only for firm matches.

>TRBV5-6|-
CASSLQDNEQFF
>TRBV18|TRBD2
CASSPLSGVSSYEQYF
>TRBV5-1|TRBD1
CASSADRDYGYTF
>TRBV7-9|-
CASKKGSTYEQYF
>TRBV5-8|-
CASRLYEQYF
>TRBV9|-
CASSVGLAGFSYEQYF
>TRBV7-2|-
CASSLVPGPYEQYF
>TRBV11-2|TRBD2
CASSSTSGASFRVF
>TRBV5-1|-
CASNQQGSLETQYF
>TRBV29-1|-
CSVANHGSPDNEQFF
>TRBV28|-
CASRPVLETGGYTF
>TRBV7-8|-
CASSLEGGSDQPQHF
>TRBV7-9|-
CASSREKLFF
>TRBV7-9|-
CASRGGTETYEQYF
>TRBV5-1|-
CASSETGSTDTQYF
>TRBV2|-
CASSPWVNGYTF
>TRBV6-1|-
CATKVRGFNTQYF
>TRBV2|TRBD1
CASSWTGDNSPLHF
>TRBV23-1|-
CASVPDKGMNTEAFF
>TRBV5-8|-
CASRLDQGNQPQHF
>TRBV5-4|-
CASSSQSGNEKLFF
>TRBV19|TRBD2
CATRGGLVNEQFF
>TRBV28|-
CASLRTGVYEQYF
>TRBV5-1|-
CASSLGLRAGELFF
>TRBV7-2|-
CASSSGGAQYEQYF
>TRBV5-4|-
CASSLGAGPTDTQYF
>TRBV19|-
CASSMRGAGANVLTF
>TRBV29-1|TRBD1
CSASDGDSREAFF
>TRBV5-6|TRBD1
CASSSPTGVYEQYF
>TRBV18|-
CASSPAPVNQPQHF
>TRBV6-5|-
CASSYQTRGSLREQFF
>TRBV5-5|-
CASSTDLQGVFEKLFF
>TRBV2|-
CASSSDYYEQYF
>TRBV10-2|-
CASRPRSGPTIYGYTF
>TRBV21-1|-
CASSRPWTVPNSNQPQHF
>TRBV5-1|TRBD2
CASSLEARGTGGEQFF
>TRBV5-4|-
CASSSEEEYGYTF
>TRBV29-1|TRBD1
CSVDGQGRDTQYF
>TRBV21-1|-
CASSKVSGRHSYNEQFF
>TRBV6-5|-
CASLANYGYTF
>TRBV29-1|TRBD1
CSVEGGTGADTQYF
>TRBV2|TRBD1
CASSGGTRTGSGMKFF
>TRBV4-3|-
CASSQVRGGGAGELFF
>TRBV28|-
CASGDRVQETQYF
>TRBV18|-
CASSPYNQPQHF
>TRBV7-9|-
CASSLAAGGDTQYF
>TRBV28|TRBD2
CASSLGGTSGNEQFF
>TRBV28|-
CASSGGDYGYTF
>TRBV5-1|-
CASSLLQGLDNEQFF
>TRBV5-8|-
CASSRTGAHTGELFF
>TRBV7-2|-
CASSRTWGETQYF
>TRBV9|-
CASSGTGSGVFTDTQYF
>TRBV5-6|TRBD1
CASSLALDRDHEQFF
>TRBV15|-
CATSREGRNTEAFF
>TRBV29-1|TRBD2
CSVGMVAGGSTDTQYF
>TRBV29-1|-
CSGGEHTTNYGYTF
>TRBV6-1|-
CASSERWQGQNIQYF
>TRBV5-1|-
CASSRQMGNTEAFF
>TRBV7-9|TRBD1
CASSRGTGTLYGYTF
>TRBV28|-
CASSSGTRYTNNYGYTF